This entry describes one T cell receptor (beta chain). The antigen is unknown. The length of the CDR3 is 12 residues. V was clipped by 3 bases and J by 9 bases, with 12 bases between them. Germline CDR1 SGHDN, CDR2 FVKESK. This sample was taken from a study of naive and memory T cell subsets. Study-wide findings and caveats: A few larger clonotypes appeared in naive repertoires, especially CD8, possibly memory cells re-expressing CD45RA. From naive to CM, EM and EMRA, diversity decreased and Gini increased.

Two oligonucleotides, mixed equimolar, formed the beta constant-region primer covering TRBC1 and TRBC2. Ligated cDNA was amplified by four rounds of PCR with nested alpha and beta constant-region primers and SP2. Using its own MiXCR run on the UMI-ligation and nested PCR reads, TCRdb lists one record per CDR3 protein. The table lists under 150,000 distinct CDR3 sequences, 15% to 20% of them singletons. This receptor was identified in a human donor in good health. Sequencing was performed on naive CD8+ T cells from blood. The gene calls are TRBV14 and TRBJ2-7; D not certain. CDR3: CASSHSPARQYF. In DNA, the CDR3 is TGTGCCAGCAGCCACTCGCCAGCCAGGCAGTACTTC. The full variable domain, with the rest looked up from reference TRBV14 and TRBJ2-7, is EAGVTQFPSHSVIEKGQTVTLRCDPISGHDNLYWYRRVMGKEIKFLLHFVKESKQDESGMPNNRFLAERTGGTYSTLKVQPAELEDSGVYFCASSHSPARQYFGPGTRLTVT.